The text below deals with one T cell receptor beta chain. The antigen remains undetermined. It was with 60 Vbeta and 13 Jbeta primers that the PCR ran. Only in-frame clones appear in the TCRdb table, and some are missing; sequencing was by immunoSEQ multiplex PCR. Its clone listing holds 200,000 or so clones. The CDR3 is made up of 15 amino acids. V gave up 4 bases and J gave up 3 bases; unmatched junction bases: 5. Germline CDR1 reads SGHTA; CDR2 reads FQGNSA. Healthy donors of bone marrow made up the group. The data are from a study of cytomegalovirus exposure and HLA in healthy donors. Overall study findings and caveats: Most TCR sequences were rare, but some public TCRs occurred in many donors. Previously analyzed data showed that most TCR beta V segments were productive at a frequency of about 90% or about 30%.

The clonotype comes from a boy aged 5 to 17 in good health and CMV-seronegative. Sequencing input: PBMCs. The chain uses TRBV7-2 and TRBJ1-4; 7 bases agree with TRBD1. The CDR3 coding sequence is TGTGCCAGCAGCTACCGACAGGGCTCTAATGAAAAACTGTTTTTT. It is translated as CASSYRQGSNEKLFF. The variable domain in full, completed from reference TRBV7-2 and TRBJ1-4, reads GAGVSQSPSNKVTEKGKDVELRCDPISGHTALYWYRQSLGQGLEFLIYFQGNSAPDKSGLPSDRFSAERTGGSVSTLTIQRTQQEDSAVYLCASSYRQGSNEKLFFGSGTQLSVL.